This TCR beta chain was profiled in a study of CD8 T cells in Susac syndrome. Trimming removed 5 bases from V and 4 bases from J, with 9 bases in between. Germline loops: CDR1 MDHEN, CDR2 SYDVKM. The CDR3 has 12 amino acids. Note on this clonotype: No antigen is known for it.

General study points: Only a relatively small number of individuals were included in the TCR sequencing and HLA analysis.

CD8+ and CD4+ T cells from blood underwent TCR beta sequencing. Healthy donors served as the controls. They were matched for age and sex. Random hexamers were used to reverse transcribe the RNA input (about 0.45 to 1 ug). The CDR3 of TCR beta was amplified by immunoSEQ multiplex PCR across 54 Vbeta and 13 Jbeta. One entry per CDR3 protein results from TCRdb running MiXCR on the immunoSEQ multiplex PCR reads. The data hold some 120,000 distinct CDR3 sequences, with about 95% observed a single time. The sequence was obtained from a human donor in good health. The chain is built from TRBV28 and TRBJ2-7; D remains unclear. The source material was CD4+ T cells from PBMCs. Here the CDR3 DNA reads TGTGCCAGCAGTCCCCGGGTTTACGAGCAGTACTTC. The encoded protein is CASSPRVYEQYF.